The sequence of this T cell receptor (beta chain) was determined in a study of shared clonotypes between healthy human individuals. The wider study: The study used three CD4 naive, three CD4 memory, two CD8 naive and one CD8 memory plate per donor.

This clone was picked up one time. The antigen is undetermined. General study findings and limits: Sequencing depth was predicted to influence how clonotypes are shared among donors. Sampling used blood alone; tissue repertoires probably differ.

Samples underwent the assay at deep level. The method was immunoSEQ multiplex PCR; TCRdb's version includes in-frame clones alone and lacks a portion of them. In the table there are about 2 million clones, 90% to 95% of which are singletons. The V end lost 7 bases, the J end lost 4 bases, and 19 bases lay between the germline ends. CDR3 length: 15 amino acids. Germline CDR1 is MNHNY and CDR2 is SVGAGI (reference sequence). The sample comprised naive CD4+ T cells sorted from blood. The subset was: CD45RA+ positively selected. This receptor was identified in a man younger than 30 in good health. The V call is TRBV6-6, the J call TRBJ2-5; a weak D match, TRBD1 (5 bases). CDR3 loop: CASTFGAGWGETQYF. In DNA form, the CDR3 reads TGTGCCAGCACCTTCGGCGCAGGGTGGGGAGAGACCCAGTACTTC.